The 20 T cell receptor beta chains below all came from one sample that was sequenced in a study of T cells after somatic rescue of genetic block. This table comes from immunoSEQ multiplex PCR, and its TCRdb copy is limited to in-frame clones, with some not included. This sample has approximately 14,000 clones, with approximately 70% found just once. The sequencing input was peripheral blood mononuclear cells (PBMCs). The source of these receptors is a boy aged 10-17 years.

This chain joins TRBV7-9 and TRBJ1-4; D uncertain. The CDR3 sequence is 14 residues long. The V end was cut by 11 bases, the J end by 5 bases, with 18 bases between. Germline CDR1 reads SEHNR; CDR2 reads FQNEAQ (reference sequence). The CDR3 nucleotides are TGTGCCTGTTGTCCCGGGCCCCAAAATGAAAAACTGTTTTTT. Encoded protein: CACCPGPQNEKLFF.

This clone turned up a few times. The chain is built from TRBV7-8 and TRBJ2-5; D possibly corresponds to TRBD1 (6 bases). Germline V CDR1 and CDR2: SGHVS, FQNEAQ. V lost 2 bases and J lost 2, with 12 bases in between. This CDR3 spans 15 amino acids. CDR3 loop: CASSLINRGQETQYF. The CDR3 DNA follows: TGTGCCAGCAGCTTAATTAATAGGGGGCAAGAGACCCAGTACTTC.

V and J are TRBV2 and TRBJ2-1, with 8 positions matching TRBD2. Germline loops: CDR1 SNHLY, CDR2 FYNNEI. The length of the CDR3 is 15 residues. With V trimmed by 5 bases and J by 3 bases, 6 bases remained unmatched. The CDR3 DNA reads TGTGCCAGCAGTAACCAGCGGGGGATCTACAATGAGCAGTTCTTC. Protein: CASSNQRGIYNEQFF. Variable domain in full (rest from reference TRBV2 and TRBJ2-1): EPEVTQTPSHQVTQMGQEVILRCVPISNHLYFYWYRQILGQKVEFLVSFYNNEISEKSEIFDDQFSVERPDGSNFTLKIRSTKLEDSAMYFCASSNQRGIYNEQFFGPGTRLTVL.

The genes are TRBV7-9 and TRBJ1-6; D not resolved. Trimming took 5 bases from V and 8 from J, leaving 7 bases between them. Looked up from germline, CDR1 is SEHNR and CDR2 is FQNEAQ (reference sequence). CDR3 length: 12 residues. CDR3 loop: CASSDFYSPLHF. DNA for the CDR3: TGTGCCAGCAGCGACTTCTATTCACCCCTCCACTTT.

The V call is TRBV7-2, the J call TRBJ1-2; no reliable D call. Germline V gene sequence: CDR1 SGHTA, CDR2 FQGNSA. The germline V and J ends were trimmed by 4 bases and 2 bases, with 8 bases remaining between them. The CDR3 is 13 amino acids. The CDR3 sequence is CASSSGINYGYTF. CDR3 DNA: TGTGCCAGCAGCTCGGGTATAAACTATGGCTACACCTTC.

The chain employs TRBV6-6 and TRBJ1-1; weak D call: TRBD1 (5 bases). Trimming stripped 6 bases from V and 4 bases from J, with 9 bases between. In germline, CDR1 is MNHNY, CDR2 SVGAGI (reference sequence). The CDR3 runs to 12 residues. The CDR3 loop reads CASRMGTTEAFF. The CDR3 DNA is TGTGCCAGCAGAATGGGGACCACTGAAGCTTTCTTT.

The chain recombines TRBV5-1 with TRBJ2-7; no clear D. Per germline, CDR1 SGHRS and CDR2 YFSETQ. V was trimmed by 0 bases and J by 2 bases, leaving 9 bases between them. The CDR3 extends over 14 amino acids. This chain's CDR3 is CASSLAPQAYEQYF. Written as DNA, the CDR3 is TGCGCCAGCAGCTTGGCCCCCCAGGCCTACGAGCAGTACTTC.

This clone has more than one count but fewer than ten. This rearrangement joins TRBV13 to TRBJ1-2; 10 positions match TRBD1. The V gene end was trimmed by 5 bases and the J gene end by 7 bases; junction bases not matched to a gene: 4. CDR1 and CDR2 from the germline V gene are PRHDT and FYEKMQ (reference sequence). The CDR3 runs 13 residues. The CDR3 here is CASSPTGGFGYTF. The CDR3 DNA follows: TGTGCCAGCAGCCCGACAGGGGGCTTTGGCTACACCTTC.

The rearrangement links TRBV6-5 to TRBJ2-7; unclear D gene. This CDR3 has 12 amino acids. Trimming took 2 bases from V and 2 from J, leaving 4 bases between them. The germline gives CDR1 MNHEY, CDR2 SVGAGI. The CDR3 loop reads CASSYGPYEQYF. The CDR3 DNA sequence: TGTGCCAGCAGTTACGGTCCCTACGAGCAGTACTTC.

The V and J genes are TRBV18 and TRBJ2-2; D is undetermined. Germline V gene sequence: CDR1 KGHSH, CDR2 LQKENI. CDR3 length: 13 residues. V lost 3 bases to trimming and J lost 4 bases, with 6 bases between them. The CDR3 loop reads CASSPPGTGELFF. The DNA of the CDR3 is TGTGCCAGCTCACCTCCCGGCACCGGGGAGCTGTTTTTT.

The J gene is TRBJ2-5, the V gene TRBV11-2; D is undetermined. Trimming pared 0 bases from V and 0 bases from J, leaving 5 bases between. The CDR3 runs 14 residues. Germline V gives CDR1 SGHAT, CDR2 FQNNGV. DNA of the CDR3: TGTGCCAGCAGCTTAGAGTACAACCAAGAGACCCAGTACTTC. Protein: CASSLEYNQETQYF.

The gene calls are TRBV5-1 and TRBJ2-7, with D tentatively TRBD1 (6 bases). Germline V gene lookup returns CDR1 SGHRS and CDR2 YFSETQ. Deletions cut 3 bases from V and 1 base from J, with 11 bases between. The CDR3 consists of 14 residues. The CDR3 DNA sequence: TGCGCCAGCAGCTCCGCGACAGGTTCCTACGAGCAGTACTTC. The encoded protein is CASSSATGSYEQYF.

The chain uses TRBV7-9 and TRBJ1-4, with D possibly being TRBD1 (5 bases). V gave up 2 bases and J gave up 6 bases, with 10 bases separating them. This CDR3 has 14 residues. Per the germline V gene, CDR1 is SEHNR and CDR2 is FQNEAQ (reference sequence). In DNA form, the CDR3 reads TGTGCCAGCAGCTTATTAGGGGTGGATGAAAAACTGTTTTTT. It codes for CASSLLGVDEKLFF.

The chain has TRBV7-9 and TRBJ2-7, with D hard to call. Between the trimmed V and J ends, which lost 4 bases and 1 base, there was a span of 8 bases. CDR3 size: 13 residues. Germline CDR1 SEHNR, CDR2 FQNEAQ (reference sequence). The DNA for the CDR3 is TGTGCCAGCAGCTACTCAGCTTCCTACGAGCAGTACTTC. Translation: CASSYSASYEQYF.

The CDR3 DNA reads TGTGCCAGCAGTTACAGCTACAGGTTCTCTGGAAACACCATATATTTT. Translated: CASSYSYRFSGNTIYF. The rearrangement uses TRBV6-5 and TRBJ1-3, with TRBD1 as a possible D gene (5 bases). The CDR3 length is 16 residues. Deletions cut 2 bases from V and 0 bases from J, with 11 bases between. Germline V gives CDR1 MNHEY, CDR2 SVGAGI.

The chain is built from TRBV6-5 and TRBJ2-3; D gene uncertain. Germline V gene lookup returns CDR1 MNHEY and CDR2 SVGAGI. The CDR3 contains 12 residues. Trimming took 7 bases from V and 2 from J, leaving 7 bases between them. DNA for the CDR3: TGTGCCAGCACCTCACACACAGATACGCAGTATTTT. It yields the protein CASTSHTDTQYF.

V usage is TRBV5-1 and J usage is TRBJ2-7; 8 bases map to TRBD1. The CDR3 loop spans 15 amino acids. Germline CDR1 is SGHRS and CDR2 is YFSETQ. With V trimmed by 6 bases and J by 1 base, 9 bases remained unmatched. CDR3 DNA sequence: TGCGCCAGCACCGAGGGGACAGGCGTTTCCTACGAGCAGTACTTC. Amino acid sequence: CASTEGTGVSYEQYF.

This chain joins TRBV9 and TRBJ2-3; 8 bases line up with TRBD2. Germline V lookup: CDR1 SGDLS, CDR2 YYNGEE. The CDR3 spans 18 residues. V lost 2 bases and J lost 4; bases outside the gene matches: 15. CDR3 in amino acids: CASSVGLALKGPPDTQYF. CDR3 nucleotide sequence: TGTGCCAGCAGCGTCGGACTAGCCCTGAAGGGTCCTCCAGATACGCAGTATTTT.

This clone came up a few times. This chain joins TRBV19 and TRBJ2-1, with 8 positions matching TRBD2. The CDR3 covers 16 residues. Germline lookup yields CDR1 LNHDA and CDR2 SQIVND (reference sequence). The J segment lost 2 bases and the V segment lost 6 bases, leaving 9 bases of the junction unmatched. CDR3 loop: CASSHRGAGAYNEQFF. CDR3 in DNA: TGTGCCAGTAGCCATAGGGGAGCGGGGGCCTACAATGAGCAGTTCTTC.

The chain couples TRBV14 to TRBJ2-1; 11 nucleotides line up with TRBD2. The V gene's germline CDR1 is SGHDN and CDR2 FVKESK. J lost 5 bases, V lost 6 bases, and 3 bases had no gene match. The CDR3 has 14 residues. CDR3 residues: CASRHSGRDNEQFF. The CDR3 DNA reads TGTGCCAGCAGACATAGCGGGAGGGACAATGAGCAGTTCTTC.